The sequence of this T cell receptor (beta chain) was determined in a study of CD8 T cells in ankylosing spondylitis. Germline values: CDR1 SGHRS, CDR2 YFSETQ. The V end lost 0 bases, the J end lost 5 bases, and 11 bases lay between the germline ends. The CDR3 consists of 14 residues. TCRdb recomputed calls from the 5' RACE reads with MiXCR, one row per CDR3 protein. The table has approximately 130,000 distinct CDR3 sequences, roughly 8.8% seen once. This clonotype has a count of ten or more. This clonotype was obtained from a male donor with ankylosing spondylitis or in good health (not recorded which). Sequenced material: blood, either unsorted or a sorted T cell fraction (not recorded which). This chain joins TRBV5-1 and TRBJ2-5; D unresolved. CDR3 sequence reads: CASSLGHPRETQYF. DNA for the CDR3: TGCGCCAGCAGCTTGGGACACCCGCGGGAGACCCAGTACTTC.